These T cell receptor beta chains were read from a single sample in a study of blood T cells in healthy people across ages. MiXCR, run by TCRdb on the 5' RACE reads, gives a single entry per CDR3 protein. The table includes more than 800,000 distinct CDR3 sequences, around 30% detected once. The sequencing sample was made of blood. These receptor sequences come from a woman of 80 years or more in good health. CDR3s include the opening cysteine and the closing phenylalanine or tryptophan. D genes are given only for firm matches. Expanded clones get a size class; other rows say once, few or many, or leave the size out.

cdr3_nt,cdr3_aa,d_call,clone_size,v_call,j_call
TGTGCCACCAGTCGAGTCGGCGCGGACATTCAGTACTTC,CATSRVGADIQYF,NA,once,TRBV24-1,TRBJ2-4
TGTGCCAGCAGCCACCAAAACACTAATAGCAATGAGCAGTTCTTC,CASSHQNTNSNEQFF,NA,many,TRBV3-1,TRBJ2-1
TGCAGCGTTGAGAGGGGGTCCCGGATGATGAACACTGAAGCTTTCTTT,CSVERGSRMMNTEAFF,NA,few,TRBV29-1,TRBJ1-1
TGCGCCAGCAGCTTGCTTTCCGGGACAGGGGGAGAGACCCAGTACTTC,CASSLLSGTGGETQYF,TRBD1,many,TRBV5-1,TRBJ2-5
TGCGCCAGCAGTCCCTACGCTGTGGACGGTGCACACACCTTC,CASSPYAVDGAHTF,NA,once,TRBV5-1,TRBJ1-2
TGTGCCAGCAGCTTAGCCCTCCGGACTAGCGGGGGCCAATTTTCCTACAATGAGCAGTTCTTC,CASSLALRTSGGQFSYNEQFF,TRBD2,many,TRBV7-9,TRBJ2-1
TGCGCCAGCCAAAAACAGGACAAGAACACTGAAGCTTTCTTT,CASQKQDKNTEAFF,NA,many,TRBV5-1,TRBJ1-1
TGTGCCAGCAGCCCCGCTCGAGAGGCTAGGGATGGCTACACCTTC,CASSPAREARDGYTF,NA,NA,TRBV7-2,TRBJ1-2
TGTGCCAGCAGCTTACTGGGGACAGCCGGAATCCAGTTCTTC,CASSLLGTAGIQFF,TRBD1,many,TRBV7-2,TRBJ2-1
TGTGCCAGCAGTTACCTGGTGGGATCTAATGAAAAACTGTTTTTT,CASSYLVGSNEKLFF,NA,NA,TRBV6-2/TRBV6-3,TRBJ1-4
TGCGCCAGCAGCTTGGAGCAGGGTGGCAATCAGCCCCAGCATTTT,CASSLEQGGNQPQHF,NA,many,TRBV5-1,TRBJ1-5
TGCAGTGCTAGAGAGACAGGGGGCTATGGCTACACCTTC,CSARETGGYGYTF,TRBD1,NA,TRBV20-1,TRBJ1-2
TGTGCCAGCAGGCTCCTCGGACCACCCTATGGCCACACCTTC,CASRLLGPPYGHTF,NA,NA,TRBV28,TRBJ1-2
TGCAGCGATGAGGGGCCAGGCCAAGAGACCCAGTACTTC,CSDEGPGQETQYF,NA,once,TRBV29-1,TRBJ2-5
TGCGCCAGCAGCCAAGACAGGGGAGGAGAGACCCAGTACTTC,CASSQDRGGETQYF,NA,many,TRBV4-3,TRBJ2-5
TGTGCCAGCAGACCGACAGTGAGAGACACAGATACGCAGTATTTT,CASRPTVRDTDTQYF,NA,many,TRBV6-2/TRBV6-3,TRBJ2-3
TGCGCCAGCAGCTTATCCGGGACAGGGGGTTCCACCCAGTACTTC,CASSLSGTGGSTQYF,TRBD1,NA,TRBV5-1,TRBJ2-5
TGTGCCATCAGTGGTGGGACCCCGGGACAGGGCTATGGCTACACCTTC,CAISGGTPGQGYGYTF,TRBD1,few,TRBV10-3,TRBJ1-2
TGTGCCAGCAGACCCCAGGACACTGAAGCTATCTTT,CASRPQDTEAIF,NA,NA,TRBV6-6,TRBJ1-1
TGCAGTGCTAAAACAGGTGGCGGGACTGAAGCTTTCTTT,CSAKTGGGTEAFF,NA,NA,TRBV20-1,TRBJ1-1
TGTGCCAGCAGCTTAGGACAGGGAGATGGGGAGCTGTTTTTT,CASSLGQGDGELFF,TRBD1,NA,TRBV7-8,TRBJ2-2
TGTGCCAGCAGTTACGTGGGGGGAGAAAAACGGTTTTTT,CASSYVGGEKRFF,NA,NA,TRBV6-6,TRBJ1-4
TGTGCCAGCAGTCTCGGGACAGGGGGCCTGATAAACAATGAGCAGTTCTTC,CASSLGTGGLINNEQFF,TRBD1,once,TRBV27,TRBJ2-1